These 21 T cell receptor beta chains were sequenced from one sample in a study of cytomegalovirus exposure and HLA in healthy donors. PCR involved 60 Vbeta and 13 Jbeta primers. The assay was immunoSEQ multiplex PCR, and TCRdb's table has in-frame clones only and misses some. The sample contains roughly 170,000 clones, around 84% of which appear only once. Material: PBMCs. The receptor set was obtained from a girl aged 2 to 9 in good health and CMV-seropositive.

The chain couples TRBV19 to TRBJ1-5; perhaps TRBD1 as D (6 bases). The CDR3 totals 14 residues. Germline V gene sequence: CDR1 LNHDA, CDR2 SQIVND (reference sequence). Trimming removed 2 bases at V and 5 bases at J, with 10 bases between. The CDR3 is CASSISSGDQPQHF. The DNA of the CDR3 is TGTGCCAGTAGTATAAGTTCAGGGGATCAGCCCCAGCATTTT.

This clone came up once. The CDR3 loop is CSATGGTEAFF. CDR3 coding DNA: TGCAGTGCTACCGGGGGGACTGAAGCTTTCTTT. This chain connects TRBV20-1 to TRBJ1-1; D might be TRBD1 (5 bases). CDR1 is DFQATT, CDR2 SNEGSKA, per germline (reference sequence). Trimming took off 4 bases at V and 5 bases at J, with 8 bases between the two ends. The CDR3 runs 11 residues.

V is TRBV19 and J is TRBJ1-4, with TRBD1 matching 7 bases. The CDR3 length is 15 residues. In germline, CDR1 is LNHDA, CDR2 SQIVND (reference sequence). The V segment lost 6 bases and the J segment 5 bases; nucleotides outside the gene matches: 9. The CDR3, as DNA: TGTGCCAGTAGCCAACTGGACAGGCGGAATGAAAAACTGTTTTTT. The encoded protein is CASSQLDRRNEKLFF.

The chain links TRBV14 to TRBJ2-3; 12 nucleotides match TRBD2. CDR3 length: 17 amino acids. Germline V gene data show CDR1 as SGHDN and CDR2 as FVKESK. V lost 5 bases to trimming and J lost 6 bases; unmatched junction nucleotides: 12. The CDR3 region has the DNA TGTGCCAGCAGCACCCGGACTAGCGGGATGCAAAGGGATACGCAGTATTTT. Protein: CASSTRTSGMQRDTQYF.

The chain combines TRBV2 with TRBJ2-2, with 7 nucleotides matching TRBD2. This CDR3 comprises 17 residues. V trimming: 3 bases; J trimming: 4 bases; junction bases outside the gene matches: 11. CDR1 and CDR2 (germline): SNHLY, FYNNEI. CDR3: CASSEFRGGSGTGELFF. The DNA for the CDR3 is TGTGCCAGCAGTGAGTTCCGGGGCGGGAGCGGCACCGGGGAGCTGTTTTTT.

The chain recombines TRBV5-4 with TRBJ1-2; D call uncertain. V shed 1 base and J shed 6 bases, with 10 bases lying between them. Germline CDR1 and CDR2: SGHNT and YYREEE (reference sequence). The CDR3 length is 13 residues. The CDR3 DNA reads TGTGCCAGCAGCTTGACATCCCTCGATGGCTACACCTTC. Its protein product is CASSLTSLDGYTF.

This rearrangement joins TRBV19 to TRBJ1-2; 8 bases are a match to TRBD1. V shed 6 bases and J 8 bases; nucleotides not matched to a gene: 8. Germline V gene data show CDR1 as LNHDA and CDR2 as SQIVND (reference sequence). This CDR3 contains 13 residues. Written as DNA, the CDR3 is TGTGCCAGTAGCCGGGGACAGGTCGCCGGCTACACCTTC. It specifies CASSRGQVAGYTF.

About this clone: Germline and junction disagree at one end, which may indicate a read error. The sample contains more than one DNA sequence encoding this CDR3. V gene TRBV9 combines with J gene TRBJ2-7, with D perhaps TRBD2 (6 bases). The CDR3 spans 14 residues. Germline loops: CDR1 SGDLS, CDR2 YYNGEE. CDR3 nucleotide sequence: TGTGCCAGCAGCCTTCTAGCGAACCCCTACGAGCAATACTTC. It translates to CASSLLANPYEQYF.

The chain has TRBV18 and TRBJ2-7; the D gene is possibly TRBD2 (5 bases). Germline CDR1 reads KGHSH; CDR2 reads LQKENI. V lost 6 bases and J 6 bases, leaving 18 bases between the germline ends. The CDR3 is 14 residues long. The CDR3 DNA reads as TGTGCCAGCTCCCCCGGGAAGGGTTGGTTCGAGCAGTACTTC. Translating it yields CASSPGKGWFEQYF.

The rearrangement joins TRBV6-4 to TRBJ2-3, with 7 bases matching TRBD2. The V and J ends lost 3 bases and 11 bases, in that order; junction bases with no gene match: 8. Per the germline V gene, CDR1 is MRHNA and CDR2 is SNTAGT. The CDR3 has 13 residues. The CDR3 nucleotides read TGTGCCAGCAGTGAGCTTCCCGGGACTAAGCAGTATTTT. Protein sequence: CASSELPGTKQYF.

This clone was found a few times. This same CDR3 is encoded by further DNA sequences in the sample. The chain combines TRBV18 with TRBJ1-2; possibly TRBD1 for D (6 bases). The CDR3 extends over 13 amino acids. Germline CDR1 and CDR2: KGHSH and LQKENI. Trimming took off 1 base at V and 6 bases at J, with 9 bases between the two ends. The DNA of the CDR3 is TGTGCCAGCTCACCACAGGGGGAAAATGGCTACACCTTC. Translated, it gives CASSPQGENGYTF. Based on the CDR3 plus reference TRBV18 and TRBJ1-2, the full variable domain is NAGVMQNPRHLVRRRGQEARLRCSPMKGHSHVYWYRQLPEEGLKFMVYLQKENIIDESGMPKERFSAEFPKEGPSILRIQQVVRGDSAAYFCASSPQGENGYTFGSGTRLTVV.

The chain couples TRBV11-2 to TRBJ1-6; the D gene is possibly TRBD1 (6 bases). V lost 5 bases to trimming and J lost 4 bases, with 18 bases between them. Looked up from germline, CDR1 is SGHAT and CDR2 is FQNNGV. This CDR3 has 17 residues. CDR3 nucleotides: TGTGCCAGCAGCCTCACAGGTCTGGGACATTATAATTCACCCCTCCACTTT. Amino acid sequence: CASSLTGLGHYNSPLHF.

The chain's CDR3 is CASSLGGTWFEQYF. In DNA, the CDR3 is TGTGCCAGCAGTTTAGGAGGGACTTGGTTCGAGCAGTACTTC. The V and J genes are TRBV27 and TRBJ2-7; D perhaps matches TRBD2 (6 bases). There are 14 residues in the CDR3. V lost 2 bases to trimming and J lost 6 bases, with 14 bases between them. The germline V gene encodes CDR1 MNHEY and CDR2 SMNVEV (reference sequence).

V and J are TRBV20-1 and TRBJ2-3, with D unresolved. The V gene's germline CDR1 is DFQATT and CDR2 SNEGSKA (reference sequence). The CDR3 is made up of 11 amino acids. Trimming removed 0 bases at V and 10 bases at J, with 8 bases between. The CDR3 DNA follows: TGCAGTGCTAGAGACTCCTATGCGCAGTATTTT. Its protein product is CSARDSYAQYF.

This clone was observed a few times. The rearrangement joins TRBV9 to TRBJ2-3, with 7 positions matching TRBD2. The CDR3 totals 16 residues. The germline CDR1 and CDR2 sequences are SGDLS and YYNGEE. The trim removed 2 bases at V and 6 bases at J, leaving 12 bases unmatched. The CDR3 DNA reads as TGTGCCAGCAGCGTTATGCGGGAGACTGTGCGGGATACGCAGTATTTT. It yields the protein CASSVMRETVRDTQYF.

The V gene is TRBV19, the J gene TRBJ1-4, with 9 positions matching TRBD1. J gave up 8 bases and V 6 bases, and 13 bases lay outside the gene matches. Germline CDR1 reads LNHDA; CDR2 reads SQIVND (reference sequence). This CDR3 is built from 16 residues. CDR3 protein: CASRPDLGTGREKLFF. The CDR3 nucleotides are TGTGCCAGTAGGCCCGATCTCGGGACAGGGCGAGAAAAACTGTTTTTT.

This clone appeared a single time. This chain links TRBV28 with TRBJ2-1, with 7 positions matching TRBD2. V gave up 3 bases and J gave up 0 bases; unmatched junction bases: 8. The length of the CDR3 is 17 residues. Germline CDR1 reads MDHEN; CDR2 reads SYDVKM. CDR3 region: CASSLWGGSFSYNEQFF. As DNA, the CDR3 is TGTGCCAGCAGTTTGTGGGGGGGGTCATTCTCCTACAATGAGCAGTTCTTC.

The CDR3 region has the DNA TGTGCCAGCAGCTTAATTTATGGGGGGAGGACCCGTTACAATGAGCAGTTCTTC. The encoded protein is CASSLIYGGRTRYNEQFF. The chain joins TRBV11-2 to TRBJ2-1; D is possibly TRBD2 (6 bases). The V gene's germline CDR1 is SGHAT and CDR2 FQNNGV. Trimming stripped 2 bases from V and 4 bases from J, with 21 bases between. The CDR3 covers 18 residues.

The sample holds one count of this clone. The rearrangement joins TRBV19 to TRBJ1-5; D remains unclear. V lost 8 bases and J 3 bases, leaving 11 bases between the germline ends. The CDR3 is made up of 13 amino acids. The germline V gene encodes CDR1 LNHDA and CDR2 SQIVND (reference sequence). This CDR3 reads CASRSGFNQPQHF. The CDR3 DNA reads TGTGCCAGTCGTTCAGGCTTCAATCAGCCCCAGCATTTT.

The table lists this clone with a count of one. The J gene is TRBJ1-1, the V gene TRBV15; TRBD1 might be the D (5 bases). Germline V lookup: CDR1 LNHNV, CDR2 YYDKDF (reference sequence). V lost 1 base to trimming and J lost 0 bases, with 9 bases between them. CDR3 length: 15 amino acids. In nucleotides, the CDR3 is TGTGCCACCAGCAGAGGGGGGGGATTGAACACTGAAGCTTTCTTT. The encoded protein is CATSRGGGLNTEAFF.

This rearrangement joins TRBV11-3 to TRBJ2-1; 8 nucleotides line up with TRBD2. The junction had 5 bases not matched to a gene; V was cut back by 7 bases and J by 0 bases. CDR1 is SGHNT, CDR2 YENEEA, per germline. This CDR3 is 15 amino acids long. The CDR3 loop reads CASTSGGRSYNEQFF. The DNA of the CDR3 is TGTGCCAGCACCTCGGGGGGGCGCTCCTACAATGAGCAGTTCTTC.